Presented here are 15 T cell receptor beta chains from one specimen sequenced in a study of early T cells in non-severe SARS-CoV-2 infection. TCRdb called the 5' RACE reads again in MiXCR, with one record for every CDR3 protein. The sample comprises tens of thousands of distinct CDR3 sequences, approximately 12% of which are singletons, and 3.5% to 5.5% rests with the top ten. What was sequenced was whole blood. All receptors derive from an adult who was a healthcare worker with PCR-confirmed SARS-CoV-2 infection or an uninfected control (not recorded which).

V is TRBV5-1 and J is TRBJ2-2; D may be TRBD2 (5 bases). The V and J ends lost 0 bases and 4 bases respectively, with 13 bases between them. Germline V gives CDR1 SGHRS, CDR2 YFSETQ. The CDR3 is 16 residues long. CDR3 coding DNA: TGCGCCAGCAGCTTGGCCGAGGGAGCGAGCACCGGGGAGCTGTTTTTT. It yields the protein CASSLAEGASTGELFF.

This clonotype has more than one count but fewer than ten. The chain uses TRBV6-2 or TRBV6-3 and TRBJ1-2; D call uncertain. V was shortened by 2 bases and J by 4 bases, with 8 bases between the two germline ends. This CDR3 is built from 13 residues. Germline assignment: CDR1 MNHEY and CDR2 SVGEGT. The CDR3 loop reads CASSYPNSYGYTF. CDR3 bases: TGTGCCAGCAGTTACCCTAACAGCTATGGCTACACCTTC.

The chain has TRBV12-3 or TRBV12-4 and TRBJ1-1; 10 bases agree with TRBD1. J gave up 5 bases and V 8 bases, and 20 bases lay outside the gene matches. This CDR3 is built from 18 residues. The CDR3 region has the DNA TGTGCCAGCGGGAGGGGAGACAGGGGGCTTCGGCTGGGTACTGAAGCTTTCTTT. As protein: CASGRGDRGLRLGTEAFF.

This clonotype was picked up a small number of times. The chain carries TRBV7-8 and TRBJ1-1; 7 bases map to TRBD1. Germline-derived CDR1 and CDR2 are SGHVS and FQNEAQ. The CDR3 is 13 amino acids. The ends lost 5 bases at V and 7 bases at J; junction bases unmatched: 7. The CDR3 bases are TGTGCCAGCAGCCCACGGCGGGACAGTGAAGCTTTCTTT. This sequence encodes CASSPRRDSEAFF.

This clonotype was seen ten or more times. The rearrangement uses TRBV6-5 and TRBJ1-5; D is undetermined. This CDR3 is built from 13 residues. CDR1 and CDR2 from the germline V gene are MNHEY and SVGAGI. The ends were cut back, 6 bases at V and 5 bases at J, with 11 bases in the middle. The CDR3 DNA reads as TGTGCCAGCAGGCGAGGTGGGGATCAGCCCCAGCATTTT. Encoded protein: CASRRGGDQPQHF.

DNA for the CDR3: TGTGCCAGCAGCCCCGGGGCAGTTAGCACAGATACGCAGTATTTT. This sequence encodes CASSPGAVSTDTQYF. The chain links TRBV5-6 to TRBJ2-3; D may match TRBD1 or TRBD2 (5 bases each). CDR1 and CDR2 (germline): SGHDT, YYEEEE. There are 15 residues in the CDR3. V lost 4 bases, J lost 0 bases, and 12 bases lay in between. The variable domain in full, with the rest retrieved from reference TRBV5-6 and TRBJ2-3, is DAGVTQSPTHLIKTRGQQVTLRCSPKSGHDTVSWYQQALGQGPQFIFQYYEEEERQRGNFPDRFSGHQFPNYSSELNVNALLLGDSALYLCASSPGAVSTDTQYFGPGTRLTVL.

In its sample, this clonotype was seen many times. For the CDR3, the DNA is TGTGCCAGCAGCTCCGGGACGGGACCCTACGAGCAGTACTTC. Translation: CASSSGTGPYEQYF. The chain has TRBV5-4 and TRBJ2-7, with D perhaps given as TRBD1 or TRBD2 (5 bases each). Germline V gene data show CDR1 as SGHNT and CDR2 as YYREEE (reference sequence). The V end was cut by 3 bases, the J end by 2 bases, with 12 bases between. The CDR3 spans 14 residues.

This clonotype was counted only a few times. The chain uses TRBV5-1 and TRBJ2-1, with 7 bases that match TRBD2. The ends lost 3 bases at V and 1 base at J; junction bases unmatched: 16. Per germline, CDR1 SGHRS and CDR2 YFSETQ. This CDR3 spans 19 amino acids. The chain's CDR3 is CASSYYYYYPGGSYNEQFF. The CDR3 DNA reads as TGCGCCAGCAGCTATTACTATTACTATCCCGGGGGGTCCTACAATGAGCAGTTCTTC.

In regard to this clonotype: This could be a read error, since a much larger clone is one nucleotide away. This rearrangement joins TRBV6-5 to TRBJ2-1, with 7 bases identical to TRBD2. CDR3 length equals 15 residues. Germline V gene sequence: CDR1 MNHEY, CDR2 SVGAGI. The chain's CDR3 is CARSYVSSGEGEQFF. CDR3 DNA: TGTGCCAGAAGTTACGTGTCTAGCGGAGAGGGTGAGCAGTTCTTC.

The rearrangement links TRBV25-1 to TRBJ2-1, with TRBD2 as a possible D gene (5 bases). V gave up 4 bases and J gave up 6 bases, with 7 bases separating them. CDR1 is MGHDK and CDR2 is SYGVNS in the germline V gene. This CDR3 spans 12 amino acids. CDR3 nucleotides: TGTGCCAGCAGTGTCGGGGTCAATGAGCAGTTCTTC. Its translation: CASSVGVNEQFF.

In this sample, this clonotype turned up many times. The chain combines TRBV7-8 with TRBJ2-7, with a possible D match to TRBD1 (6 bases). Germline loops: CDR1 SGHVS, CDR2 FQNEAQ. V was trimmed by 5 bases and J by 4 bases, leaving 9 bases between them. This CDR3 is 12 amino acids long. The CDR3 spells CASSIQGYEQYF. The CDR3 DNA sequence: TGTGCCAGCAGCATACAGGGTTACGAGCAGTACTTC.

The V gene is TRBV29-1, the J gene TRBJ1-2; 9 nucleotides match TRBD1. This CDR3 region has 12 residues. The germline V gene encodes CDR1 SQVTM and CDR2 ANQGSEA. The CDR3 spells CSEQGADHGYTF. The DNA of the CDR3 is TGCAGTGAACAGGGGGCTGATCATGGCTACACCTTC. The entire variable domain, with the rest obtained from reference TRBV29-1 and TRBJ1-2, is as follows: SAVISQKPSRDICQRGTSLTIQCQVDSQVTMMFWYRQQPGQSLTLIATANQGSEATYESGFVIDKFPISRPNLTFSTLTVSNMSPEDSSIYLCSEQGADHGYTFGSGTRLTVV.

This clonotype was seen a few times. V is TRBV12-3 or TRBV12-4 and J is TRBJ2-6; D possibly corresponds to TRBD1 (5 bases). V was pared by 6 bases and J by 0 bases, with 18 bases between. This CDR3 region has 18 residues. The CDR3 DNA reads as TGTGCCAGCAGCCCGTGGGGCAGAATCTTCTCTGGGGCCAACGTCCTGACTTTC. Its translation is CASSPWGRIFSGANVLTF.

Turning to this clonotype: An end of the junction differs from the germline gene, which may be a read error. This chain's CDR3 is CASSAEGDVEETQYF. CDR3 coding DNA: TGTGCTAGCAGCGCCGAGGGGGACGTAGAAGAGACCCAGTACTTC. V and J are TRBV7-7 and TRBJ2-5; weak D call: TRBD1 (6 bases). Germline V CDR1 and CDR2: SSHAT, FNYEAQ (reference sequence). CDR3 length: 15 residues. Full variable domain (rest looked up from reference TRBV7-7 and TRBJ2-5): GAGVSQSPRYKVTKRGQDVTLRCDPISSHATLYWYQQALGQGPEFLTYFNYEAQPDKSGLPSDRFSAERPEGSISTLTIQRTEQRDSAMYRCASSAEGDVEETQYFGPGTRLLVL.

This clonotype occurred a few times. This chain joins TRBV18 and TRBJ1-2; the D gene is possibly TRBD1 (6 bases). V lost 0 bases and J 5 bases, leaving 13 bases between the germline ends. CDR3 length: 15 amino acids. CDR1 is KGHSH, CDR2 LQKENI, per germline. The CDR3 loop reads CASSPPGGRWYGYTF. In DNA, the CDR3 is TGTGCCAGCTCACCACCGGGGGGGCGTTGGTATGGCTACACCTTC.